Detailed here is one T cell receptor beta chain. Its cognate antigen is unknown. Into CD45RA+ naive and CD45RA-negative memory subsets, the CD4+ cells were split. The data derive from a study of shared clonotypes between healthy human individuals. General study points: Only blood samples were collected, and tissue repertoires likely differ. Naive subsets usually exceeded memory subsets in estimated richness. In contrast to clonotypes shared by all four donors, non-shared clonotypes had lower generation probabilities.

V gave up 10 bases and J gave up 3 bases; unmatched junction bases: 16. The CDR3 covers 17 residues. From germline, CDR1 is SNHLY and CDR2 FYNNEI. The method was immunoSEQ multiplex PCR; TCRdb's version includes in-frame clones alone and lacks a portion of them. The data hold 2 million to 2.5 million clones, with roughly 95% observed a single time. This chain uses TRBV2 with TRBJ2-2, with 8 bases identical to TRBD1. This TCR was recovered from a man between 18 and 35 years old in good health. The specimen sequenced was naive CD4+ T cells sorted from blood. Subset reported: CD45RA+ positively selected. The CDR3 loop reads CATYDDRGRADTGELFF. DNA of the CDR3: TGTGCCACCTACGACGACAGGGGCCGAGCGGACACCGGGGAGCTGTTTTTT.